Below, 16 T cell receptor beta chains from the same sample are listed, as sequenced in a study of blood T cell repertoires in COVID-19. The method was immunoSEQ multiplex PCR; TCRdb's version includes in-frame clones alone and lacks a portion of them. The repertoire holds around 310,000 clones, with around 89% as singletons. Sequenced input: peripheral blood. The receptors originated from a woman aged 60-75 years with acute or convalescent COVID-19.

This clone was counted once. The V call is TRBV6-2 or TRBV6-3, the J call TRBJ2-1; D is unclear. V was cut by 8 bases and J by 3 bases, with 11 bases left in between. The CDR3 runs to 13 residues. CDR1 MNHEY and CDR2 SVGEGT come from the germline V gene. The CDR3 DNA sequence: TGTGCCAGCCGCCCTCACAGCTACAATGAGCAGTTCTTC. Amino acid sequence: CASRPHSYNEQFF.

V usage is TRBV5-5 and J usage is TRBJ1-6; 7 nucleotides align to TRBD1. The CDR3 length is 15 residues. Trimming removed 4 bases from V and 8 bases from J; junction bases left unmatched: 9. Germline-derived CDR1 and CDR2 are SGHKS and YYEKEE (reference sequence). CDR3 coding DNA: TGTGCCAGCAGCCCACGGACAGGTTGGGATTCACCCCTCCACTTT. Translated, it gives CASSPRTGWDSPLHF.

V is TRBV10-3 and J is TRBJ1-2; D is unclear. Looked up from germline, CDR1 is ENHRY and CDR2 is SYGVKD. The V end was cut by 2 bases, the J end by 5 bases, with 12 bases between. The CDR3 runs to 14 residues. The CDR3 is CAISEPRNSYGYTF. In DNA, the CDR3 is TGTGCCATCAGTGAGCCGAGGAATTCTTATGGCTACACCTTC.

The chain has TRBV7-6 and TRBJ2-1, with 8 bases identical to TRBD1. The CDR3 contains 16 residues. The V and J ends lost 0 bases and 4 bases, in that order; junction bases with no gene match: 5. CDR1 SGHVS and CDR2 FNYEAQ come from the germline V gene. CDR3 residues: CASSLAQGALYNEQFF. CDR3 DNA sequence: TGTGCCAGCAGCTTAGCCCAGGGGGCGTTATACAATGAGCAGTTCTTC.

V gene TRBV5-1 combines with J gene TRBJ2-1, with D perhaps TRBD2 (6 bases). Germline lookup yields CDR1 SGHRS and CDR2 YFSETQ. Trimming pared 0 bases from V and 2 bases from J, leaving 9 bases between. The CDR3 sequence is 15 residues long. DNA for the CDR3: TGCGCCAGCAGCTTGGAAGCGGGCGCCTACAATGAGCAGTTCTTC. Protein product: CASSLEAGAYNEQFF.

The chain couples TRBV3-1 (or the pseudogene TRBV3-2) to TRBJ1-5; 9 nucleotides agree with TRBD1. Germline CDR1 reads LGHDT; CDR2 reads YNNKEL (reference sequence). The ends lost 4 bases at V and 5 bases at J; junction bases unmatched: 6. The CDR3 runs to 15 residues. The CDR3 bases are TGTGCCAGCAGCCTGCGGACAGGGGCTGATCAGCCCCAGCATTTT. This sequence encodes CASSLRTGADQPQHF.

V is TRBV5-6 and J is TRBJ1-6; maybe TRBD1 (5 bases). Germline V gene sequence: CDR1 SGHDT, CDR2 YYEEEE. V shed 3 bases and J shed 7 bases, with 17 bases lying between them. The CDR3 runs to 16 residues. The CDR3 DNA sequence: TGTGCCAGCAGCTCCCCGGGGGGGGGTCGCAATTCACCCCTCCACTTT. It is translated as CASSSPGGGRNSPLHF.

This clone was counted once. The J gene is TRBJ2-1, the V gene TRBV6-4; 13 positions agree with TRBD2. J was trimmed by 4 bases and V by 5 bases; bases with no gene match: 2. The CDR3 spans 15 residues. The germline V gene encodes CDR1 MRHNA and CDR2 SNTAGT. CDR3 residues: CASSSLAGGYNEQFF. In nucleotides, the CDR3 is TGTGCCAGCAGTTCACTAGCGGGGGGGTACAATGAGCAGTTCTTC.

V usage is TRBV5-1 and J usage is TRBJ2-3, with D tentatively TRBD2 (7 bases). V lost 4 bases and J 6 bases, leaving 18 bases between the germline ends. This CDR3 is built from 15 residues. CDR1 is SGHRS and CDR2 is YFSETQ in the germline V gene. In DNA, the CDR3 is TGCGCCAGCAGCGATGGTGGGGGGGCAGGGGATACGCAGTATTTT. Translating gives CASSDGGGAGDTQYF.

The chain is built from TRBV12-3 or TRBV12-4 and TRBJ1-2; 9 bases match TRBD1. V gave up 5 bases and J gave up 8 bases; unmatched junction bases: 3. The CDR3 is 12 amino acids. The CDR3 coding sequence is TGTGCCAGCAGTCCTACAGGGGGCGGCTACACCTTC. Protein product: CASSPTGGGYTF.

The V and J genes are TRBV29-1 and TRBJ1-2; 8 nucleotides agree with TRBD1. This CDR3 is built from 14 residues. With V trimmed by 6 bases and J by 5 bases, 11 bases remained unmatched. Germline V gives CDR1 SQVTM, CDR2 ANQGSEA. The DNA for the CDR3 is TGCAGCGTCCCCGGACAGGGCGCGGGGTATGGCTACACCTTC. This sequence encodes CSVPGQGAGYGYTF. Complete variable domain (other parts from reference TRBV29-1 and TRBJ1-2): SAVISQKPSRDICQRGTSLTIQCQVDSQVTMMFWYRQQPGQSLTLIATANQGSEATYESGFVIDKFPISRPNLTFSTLTVSNMSPEDSSIYLCSVPGQGAGYGYTFGSGTRLTVV.

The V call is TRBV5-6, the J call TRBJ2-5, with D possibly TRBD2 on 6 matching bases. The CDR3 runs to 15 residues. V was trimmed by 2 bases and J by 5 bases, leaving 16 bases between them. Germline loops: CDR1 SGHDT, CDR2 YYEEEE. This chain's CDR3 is CASSFVEGIWETQYF. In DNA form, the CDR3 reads TGTGCCAGCAGCTTTGTGGAGGGGATTTGGGAGACCCAGTACTTC.

CDR3: CASSQVEKKLWGRNQPQHF. Here the CDR3 DNA reads TGTGCCAGCAGCCAAGTGGAAAAAAAACTGTGGGGGCGCAATCAGCCCCAGCATTTT. The genes are TRBV3-1 (or the pseudogene TRBV3-2) and TRBJ1-5, with D possibly matching TRBD1 (6 bases). Per germline, CDR1 LGHDT and CDR2 YNNKEL (reference sequence). This CDR3 spans 19 amino acids. The V end was cut by 1 base, the J end by 2 bases, with 21 bases between.

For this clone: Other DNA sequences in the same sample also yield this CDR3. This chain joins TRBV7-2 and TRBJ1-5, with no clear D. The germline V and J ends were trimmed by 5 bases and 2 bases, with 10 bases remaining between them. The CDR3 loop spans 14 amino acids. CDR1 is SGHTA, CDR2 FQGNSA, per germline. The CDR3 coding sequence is TGTGCCAGCAGCCAACGAGGAGGCAATCAGCCCCAGCATTTT. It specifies CASSQRGGNQPQHF.

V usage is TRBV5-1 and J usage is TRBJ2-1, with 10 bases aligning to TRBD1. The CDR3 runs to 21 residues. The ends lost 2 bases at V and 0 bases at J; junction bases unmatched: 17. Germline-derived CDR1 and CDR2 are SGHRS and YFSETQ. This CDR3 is CASSFARPGQGTSSSYNEQFF. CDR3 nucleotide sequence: TGCGCCAGCAGCTTTGCGCGTCCGGGACAGGGGACGTCCAGCTCCTACAATGAGCAGTTCTTC.

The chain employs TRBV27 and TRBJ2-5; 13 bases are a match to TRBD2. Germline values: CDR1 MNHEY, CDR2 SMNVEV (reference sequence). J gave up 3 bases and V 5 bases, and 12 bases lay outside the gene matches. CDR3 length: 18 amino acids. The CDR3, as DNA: TGTGCCAGCAGTCCCAGACTAGCGGGGGGAGTTCGGGAAGAGACCCAGTACTTC. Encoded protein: CASSPRLAGGVREETQYF.